The 14 T cell receptor beta chains below were found in one sample sequenced in a study of blood T cell repertoires in COVID-19. TCRdb's copy holds only in-frame clones and misses some; the assay was immunoSEQ multiplex PCR. The sample contains 300,000 to 400,000 clones, roughly 86% of which appear only once. The sequenced material came from peripheral blood. The source is a man aged 25 to 40 with COVID-19, enrolled during active disease.

The CDR3 protein is CASSPLYAGGQKTTQYF. The CDR3 DNA reads TGTGCCAGTAGCCCTCTCTATGCCGGGGGACAGAAGACCACGCAGTATTTT. V is TRBV19 and J is TRBJ2-3; TRBD1 is a possible D gene (7 bases). From germline, CDR1 is LNHDA and CDR2 SQIVND (reference sequence). CDR3 length: 17 residues. With 6 bases removed from V and 9 bases from J, the gap between germline ends came to 28 bases.

The chain links TRBV7-3 to TRBJ2-2, with a weak D call TRBD1 (5 bases). V was cut by 6 bases and J by 6 bases, with 11 bases left in between. This CDR3 spans 13 amino acids. Germline CDR1 and CDR2: SGHTA and FQGTGA. CDR3 region: CASSYQGSGELFF. The CDR3 nucleotides read TGTGCCAGCAGTTATCAGGGTTCCGGGGAGCTGTTTTTT.

This clone was observed a few times. The genes are TRBV7-9 and TRBJ2-7; 10 nucleotides line up with TRBD1. The germline CDR1 and CDR2 sequences are SEHNR and FQNEAQ (reference sequence). V was clipped by 3 bases and J by 3 bases; unmatched bases: 5. The CDR3 is 15 amino acids. The CDR3 reads CASSLTGGDGYEQYF. The CDR3 DNA reads TGTGCCAGCAGCTTGACAGGGGGCGACGGCTACGAGCAGTACTTC.

As for this clone: Distinct nucleotide sequences in the sample also encode this CDR3. V is TRBV9 and J is TRBJ2-1; 10 nucleotides match TRBD2. The trim removed 0 bases at V and 4 bases at J, leaving 1 base unmatched. Germline V gene data show CDR1 as SGDLS and CDR2 as YYNGEE. The CDR3 is 15 amino acids. This chain's CDR3 is CASSVASGGYNEQFF. The CDR3 nucleotides are TGTGCCAGCAGCGTAGCTAGCGGGGGTTACAATGAGCAGTTCTTC.

In its sample, this clone was seen once. The chain links TRBV3-1 (or the pseudogene TRBV3-2) to TRBJ2-5, with 10 positions matching TRBD1. The CDR3 length is 14 residues. The germline V gene encodes CDR1 LGHDT and CDR2 YNNKEL (reference sequence). With 4 bases clipped from V and 5 bases from J, the junction kept 4 bases outside the gene matches. In DNA, the CDR3 is TGTGCCAGCAGCCCTAGGACAGGGGGGGAGACCCAGTACTTC. It codes for CASSPRTGGETQYF.

The gene calls are TRBV10-3 and TRBJ1-6; no reliable D call. CDR1 and CDR2 from the germline V gene are ENHRY and SYGVKD. This CDR3 contains 13 residues. V lost 8 bases and J 5 bases, leaving 10 bases between the germline ends. CDR3 sequence: CAIAGSDNSPLHF. DNA for the CDR3: TGTGCCATCGCCGGGTCCGATAATTCACCCCTCCACTTT.

This clone was seen just once. The gene calls are TRBV5-6 and TRBJ2-7; 10 bases are a match to TRBD1. Germline CDR1 SGHDT, CDR2 YYEEEE. V shed 0 bases, J shed 6 bases, and the junction held 15 bases outside the gene matches. This CDR3 has 18 amino acids. The CDR3 region is CASSLGDRGLGEMGEQYF. The CDR3 nucleotides read TGTGCCAGCAGCTTGGGGGACAGGGGTTTAGGGGAAATGGGCGAGCAGTACTTC.

This chain uses TRBV6-5 with TRBJ1-1, with TRBD1 as a possible D gene (5 bases). Per germline, CDR1 MNHEY and CDR2 SVGAGI. This CDR3 is 13 amino acids long. Trimming left V 2 bases short and J 5 bases short, with 9 bases between. The CDR3 DNA reads TGTGCCAGCAGTTACCAGGGTTTAACTGAAGCTTTCTTT. It is translated as CASSYQGLTEAFF.

The chain joins TRBV9 to TRBJ1-3, with D possibly being TRBD1 (5 bases). Germline V gene lookup returns CDR1 SGDLS and CDR2 YYNGEE. Between the trimmed V and J ends, which lost 0 bases and 3 bases, there was a span of 10 bases. The CDR3 covers 15 residues. CDR3 region: CASSVVTGVGNTIYF. The CDR3 coding sequence is TGTGCCAGCAGCGTAGTTACAGGTGTTGGAAACACCATATATTTT. Full variable domain (rest looked up from reference TRBV9 and TRBJ1-3): DSGVTQTPKHLITATGQRVTLRCSPRSGDLSVYWYQQSLDQGLQFLIQYYNGEERAKGNILERFSAQQFPDLHSELNLSSLELGDSALYFCASSVVTGVGNTIYFGEGSWLTVV.

The V and J genes are TRBV4-1 and TRBJ2-7; D uncertain. CDR3 length: 17 amino acids. Deletions cut 1 base from V and 1 base from J, with 17 bases between. Germline-derived CDR1 and CDR2 are MGHRA and YSYEKL. CDR3 bases: TGCGCCAGCAGCCAAGGTTGGTTCGGCGGCGGATCCTACGAGCAGTACTTC. Protein sequence: CASSQGWFGGGSYEQYF.

Note on this clone: Compared with germline, one end of the junction differs, possibly owing to a read error. The V call is TRBV19, the J call TRBJ2-3; 9 bases are shared with TRBD2. CDR1 is LNHDA and CDR2 is SQIVND in the germline V gene (reference sequence). This CDR3 has 14 amino acids. The CDR3 reads CASSLGTSRDTQYF. CDR3 nucleotides: TGTGCCAGTAGTTTAGGGACTAGCAGAGATACGCAGTATTTT.

The rearrangement links TRBV28 to TRBJ1-2; 8 bases match TRBD1. Germline CDR1 reads MDHEN; CDR2 reads SYDVKM. The CDR3 covers 15 residues. V was pared by 7 bases and J by 5 bases, with 12 bases of the junction left unmatched. The DNA of the CDR3 is TGTGCCAGCACCTCAACCGGAACAGGGGGATATGGCTACACCTTC. Translation: CASTSTGTGGYGYTF.

The V call is TRBV6-4, the J call TRBJ2-3; 8 bases agree with TRBD1. This CDR3 comprises 14 residues. CDR1 and CDR2 from the germline V gene are MRHNA and SNTAGT. The junction had 3 bases not matched to a gene; V was cut back by 5 bases and J by 2 bases. This CDR3 is CASSLDRATDTQYF. As DNA, the CDR3 is TGTGCCAGCAGTCTGGACAGGGCCACAGATACGCAGTATTTT.

The chain is built from TRBV3-1 (or the pseudogene TRBV3-2) and TRBJ2-5; D is unclear. This CDR3 is 13 amino acids long. The V and J ends lost 3 bases and 1 base respectively, with 6 bases between them. Germline values: CDR1 LGHDT, CDR2 YNNKEL (reference sequence). DNA of the CDR3: TGTGCCAGCAGCCAGTGGAGCCAAGAGACCCAGTACTTC. It specifies CASSQWSQETQYF.